The clone carrying this TCR beta chain was counted a single time. This sample is part of a study of T cell changes during pregnancy in multiple sclerosis. The germline CDR1 and CDR2 sequences are SGHRS and YFSETQ. V was shortened by 0 bases and J by 5 bases, with 8 bases between the two germline ends. The CDR3 sequence is 14 residues long. The data were produced by immunoSEQ multiplex PCR, yet TCRdb's version contains in-frame clones alone and is incomplete. The sample lists about 54,000 clones, 75% to 95% occurring once. The chain recombines TRBV5-1 with TRBJ1-4; D remains ambiguous. The clonotype was recovered from a female donor in good health, enrolled as a control in a pregnancy study. Here the sequenced sample was peripheral blood, taken after pregnancy. CDR3: CASSLGPGNEKLFF. For the CDR3, the DNA is TGCGCCAGCAGCTTGGGGCCGGGGAATGAAAAACTGTTTTTT. Combining the CDR3 with reference TRBV5-1 and TRBJ1-4 gives the whole variable domain KAGVTQTPRYLIKTRGQQVTLSCSPISGHRSVSWYQQTPGQGLQFLFEYFSETQRNKGNFPGRFSGRQFSNSRSEMNVSTLELGDSALYLCASSLGPGNEKLFFGSGTQLSVL.